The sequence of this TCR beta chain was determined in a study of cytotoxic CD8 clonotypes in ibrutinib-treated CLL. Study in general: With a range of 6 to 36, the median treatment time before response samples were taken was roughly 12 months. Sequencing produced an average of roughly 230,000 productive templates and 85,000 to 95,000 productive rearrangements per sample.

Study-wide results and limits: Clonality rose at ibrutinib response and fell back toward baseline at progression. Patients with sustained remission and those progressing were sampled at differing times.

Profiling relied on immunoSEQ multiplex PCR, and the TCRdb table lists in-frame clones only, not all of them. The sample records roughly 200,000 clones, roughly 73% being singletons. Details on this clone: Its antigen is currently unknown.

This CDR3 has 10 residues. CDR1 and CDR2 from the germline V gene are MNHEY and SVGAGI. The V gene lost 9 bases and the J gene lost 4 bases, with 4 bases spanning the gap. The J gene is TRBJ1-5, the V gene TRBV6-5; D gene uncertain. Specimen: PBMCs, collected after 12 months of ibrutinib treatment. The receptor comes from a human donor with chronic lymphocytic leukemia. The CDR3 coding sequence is TGTGCCAGTTCAAATCAGCCCCAGCATTTT. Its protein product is CASSNQPQHF.